These T cell receptor beta chains were read from a single sample in a study of beta chain features in type 1 diabetes. Using immunoSEQ multiplex PCR, the repertoire was profiled, and TCRdb retains in-frame clones only, with some absent. The sample has about 700,000 clones; 10% to 15% are singletons. The sample taken for sequencing was naive CD4+ T cells from blood. The origin of the receptors is a man aged 18-30 years with type 1 diabetes. Both conserved end residues are part of each CDR3. A D gene is named only where the DNA matches it firmly. Where a row states a size, it is once, few, many or the class of an expanded clone; other rows omit it.

J: TRBJ1-2
V: TRBV10-3
size: .
D: .
CDR3: CAISSSPNYGYTF
DNA: TGTGCCATCAGCAGTTCCCCTAACTATGGCTACACCTTC

J: TRBJ2-3
V: TRBV6-5
size: .
D: .
CDR3: CASSSGTSGTQYF
DNA: TGTGCCAGCAGCTCCGGGACTTCGGGTACGCAGTATTTT

J: TRBJ1-2
V: TRBV30
size: .
D: .
CDR3: CAWSTPGETAWGYTF
DNA: TGTGCCTGGAGTACCCCTGGGGAGACAGCATGGGGCTACACCTTC

J: TRBJ1-2
V: TRBV6-5
size: .
D: TRBD1
CDR3: CASSPDRAYYGYTF
DNA: TGTGCCAGCAGCCCGGACAGGGCTTACTATGGCTACACCTTC

J: TRBJ2-5
V: TRBV18
size: .
D: .
CDR3: CASSPQEEETQYF
DNA: TGTGCCAGCTCACCCCAAGAAGAAGAGACCCAGTACTTC

J: TRBJ1-5
V: TRBV5-6
size: few
D: .
CDR3: CASSLWQNQPQHF
DNA: TGTGCCAGCAGCTTGTGGCAGAATCAGCCCCAGCATTTT

J: TRBJ2-7
V: TRBV7-6
size: few
D: .
CDR3: CASSLAARQGFYEQYF
DNA: TGTGCCAGCAGCTTAGCGGCCAGGCAGGGATTCTACGAGCAGTACTTC

J: TRBJ1-6
V: TRBV5-4
size: few
D: .
CDR3: CASSLFDRNNSPLHF
DNA: TGTGCCAGCAGCTTGTTCGACAGAAATAATTCACCCCTCCACTTT

J: TRBJ2-2
V: TRBV6-4
size: .
D: .
CDR3: CASSVEVTGELFF
DNA: TGTGCCAGCAGTGTGGAGGTCACCGGGGAGCTGTTTTTT

J: TRBJ2-7
V: TRBV19
size: few
D: .
CDR3: CASSTTPVSEQYF
DNA: TGTGCCAGTAGTACCACTCCCGTCTCCGAGCAGTACTTC

J: TRBJ2-2
V: TRBV30
size: .
D: .
CDR3: CAWPWKGNTGELFF
DNA: TGTGCCTGGCCTTGGAAGGGTAACACCGGGGAGCTGTTTTTT

J: TRBJ1-1
V: TRBV30
size: .
D: .
CDR3: CAWSVGLNTEAFF
DNA: TGTGCCTGGAGTGTTGGGCTGAACACTGAAGCTTTCTTT

J: TRBJ1-4
V: TRBV7-2
size: few
D: TRBD1
CDR3: CASSRQGEGEKLFF
DNA: TGTGCCAGCAGTAGACAGGGGGAGGGTGAAAAACTGTTTTTT

J: TRBJ2-7
V: TRBV18
size: few
D: .
CDR3: CASSPRTGEQYF
DNA: TGTGCCAGCTCACCCCGGACCGGGGAGCAGTACTTC

J: TRBJ1-6
V: TRBV5-1
size: .
D: .
CDR3: CASSNEFFTGYGSPLHF
DNA: TGCGCCAGCAGCAATGAGTTCTTCACAGGGTATGGATCACCCCTCCACTTT

J: TRBJ1-5
V: TRBV19
size: .
D: TRBD1
CDR3: CASSTGTVYSNQPQHF
DNA: TGTGCCAGTAGTACAGGGACAGTTTATAGCAATCAGCCCCAGCATTTT

J: TRBJ1-1
V: TRBV19
size: few
D: TRBD1
CDR3: CATTNRGLEAFF
DNA: TGTGCCACAACAAACAGGGGGCTCGAAGCTTTCTTT

J: TRBJ2-7
V: TRBV10-2
size: few
D: .
CDR3: CATEGGLYEQYF
DNA: TGCGCCACCGAAGGGGGTTTGTACGAGCAGTACTTC

J: TRBJ2-7
V: TRBV18
size: .
D: .
CDR3: CASSPFTRVDEQYF
DNA: TGTGCCAGCTCACCATTTACCAGGGTGGACGAGCAGTACTTC

J: TRBJ2-3
V: TRBV30
size: .
D: .
CDR3: CAWCWTNTDTQYF
DNA: TGTGCCTGGTGTTGGACCAACACAGATACGCAGTATTTT

J: TRBJ2-5
V: TRBV7-9
size: .
D: .
CDR3: CASGAETQYF
DNA: TGTGCCAGCGGCGCAGAGACCCAGTACTTC

J: TRBJ1-1
V: TRBV6-5
size: .
D: .
CDR3: CASRSGVNTEAFF
DNA: TGTGCCAGCAGGTCCGGGGTGAACACTGAAGCTTTCTTT

J: TRBJ2-5
V: TRBV5-4
size: .
D: .
CDR3: CASSLDGAGEETQYF
DNA: TGTGCCAGCAGCTTGGATGGTGCAGGGGAAGAGACCCAGTACTTC

J: TRBJ1-2
V: TRBV2
size: .
D: .
CDR3: CASSVGRQGYGYTF
DNA: TGTGCCAGCAGTGTGGGACGGCAGGGGTATGGCTACACCTTC

J: TRBJ1-2
V: TRBV20-1
size: few
D: .
CDR3: CSTRGGGYTF
DNA: TGCAGTACCAGGGGTGGCGGCTACACCTTC

J: TRBJ1-1
V: TRBV4-1
size: few
D: .
CDR3: CASSQDSEIRYSEAFF
DNA: TGCGCCAGCAGCCAAGATTCAGAGATTCGTTATTCGGAAGCTTTCTTT

J: TRBJ1-4
V: TRBV4-1
size: few
D: .
CDR3: CASSRPGTSGEKLFF
DNA: TGCGCCAGCAGCCGTCCGGGGACATCCGGAGAAAAACTGTTTTTT

J: TRBJ2-2
V: TRBV7-9
size: .
D: .
CDR3: CASSFFRGTGELFF
DNA: TGTGCCAGCAGCTTCTTCAGGGGCACCGGGGAGCTGTTTTTT

J: TRBJ1-2
V: TRBV6-5
size: .
D: .
CDR3: CASSYSSGAYGYTF
DNA: TGTGCCAGCAGTTACTCGAGCGGGGCCTATGGCTACACCTTC

J: TRBJ2-5
V: TRBV2
size: few
D: .
CDR3: CASSAGRPPETQYF
DNA: TGTGCCAGCAGCGCGGGTCGACCCCCCGAGACCCAGTACTTC

J: TRBJ1-2
V: TRBV10-3
size: .
D: .
CDR3: CAIRTANYGYTF
DNA: TGTGCCATCAGGACAGCTAACTATGGCTACACCTTC

J: TRBJ1-5
V: TRBV11-3
size: .
D: .
CDR3: CASSFSGGNQPQHF
DNA: TGTGCCAGCAGCTTTTCTGGGGGAAATCAGCCCCAGCATTTT

J: TRBJ2-5
V: TRBV18
size: .
D: TRBD2
CDR3: CASSPTTSPQETQYF
DNA: TGTGCCAGCTCGCCGACGACTAGCCCCCAAGAGACCCAGTACTTC

J: TRBJ1-2
V: TRBV7-9
size: .
D: TRBD1
CDR3: CASSQSSGTGGYYGYGYTF
DNA: TGTGCCAGCAGCCAAAGTTCCGGGACAGGGGGCTACTATGGCTATGGCTACACCTTC

J: TRBJ2-3
V: TRBV27
size: .
D: .
CDR3: CASSLSRSTDTQYF
DNA: TGTGCCAGCAGTTTGAGCAGGAGCACAGATACGCAGTATTTT

J: TRBJ1-2
V: TRBV30
size: few
D: TRBD1
CDR3: CAWRMTGSYGYTF
DNA: TGTGCCTGGAGGATGACAGGGAGCTATGGCTACACCTTC

J: TRBJ2-1
V: TRBV5-1
size: .
D: TRBD1
CDR3: CASSLVRGTGDNEQFF
DNA: TGCGCCAGCAGCTTGGTCAGGGGGACAGGCGACAATGAGCAGTTCTTC

J: TRBJ1-5
V: TRBV10-3
size: .
D: .
CDR3: CAISETQGSNQPQHF
DNA: TGTGCCATCAGTGAGACACAGGGAAGCAATCAGCCCCAGCATTTT

J: TRBJ2-7
V: TRBV7-2
size: few
D: .
CDR3: CASSRPGPLYEQYF
DNA: TGTGCCAGCAGCCGACCGGGACCACTTTACGAGCAGTACTTC

J: TRBJ2-2
V: TRBV7-9
size: few
D: TRBD1
CDR3: CASKDRGLGTGELFF
DNA: TGTGCCAGCAAGGACAGGGGGCTTGGCACCGGGGAGCTGTTTTTT

J: TRBJ1-2
V: TRBV7-9
size: few
D: TRBD1
CDR3: CASSLGTEGARGYTF
DNA: TGTGCCAGCAGCTTAGGCACAGAGGGGGCGCGTGGCTACACCTTC

J: TRBJ1-6
V: TRBV30
size: few
D: .
CDR3: CAWSATTGKNSPLHF
DNA: TGTGCCTGGAGCGCAACAACAGGGAAAAATTCACCCCTCCACTTT

J: TRBJ2-3
V: TRBV29-1
size: .
D: .
CDR3: CSVDKFADTQYF
DNA: TGCAGCGTTGATAAGTTTGCAGATACGCAGTATTTT

J: TRBJ2-3
V: TRBV4-1
size: few
D: .
CDR3: CASSQFGDTQYF
DNA: TGCGCCAGCAGCCAATTTGGGGATACGCAGTATTTT

J: TRBJ2-3
V: TRBV19
size: few
D: TRBD1
CDR3: CASSATGEADTQYF
DNA: TGTGCCAGTAGTGCGACAGGGGAAGCAGATACGCAGTATTTT

J: TRBJ1-1
V: TRBV18
size: few
D: .
CDR3: CASSPPGQLNTEAFF
DNA: TGTGCCAGCTCACCCCCGGGACAACTGAACACTGAAGCTTTCTTT

J: TRBJ2-7
V: TRBV2
size: few
D: TRBD2
CDR3: CASKVSGVEQYF
DNA: TGTGCCAGCAAAGTGAGCGGGGTGGAGCAGTACTTC

J: TRBJ1-1
V: TRBV29-1
size: few
D: .
CDR3: CSGGFAISEAFF
DNA: TGCAGCGGGGGTTTTGCGATATCTGAAGCTTTCTTT

J: TRBJ2-4
V: TRBV15
size: few
D: TRBD2
CDR3: CATRASVAGDIRNIQYF
DNA: TGTGCCACCAGGGCATCGGTAGCGGGGGACATCAGAAACATTCAGTACTTC

J: TRBJ2-1
V: TRBV2
size: .
D: .
CDR3: CASSGGNEQFF
DNA: TGTGCCAGCAGTGGGGGAAATGAGCAGTTCTTC

J: TRBJ2-3
V: TRBV11-2
size: .
D: TRBD2
CDR3: CASSPPVGLAGTDTQYF
DNA: TGTGCCAGCAGCCCGCCCGTAGGTCTAGCGGGGACAGATACGCAGTATTTT

J: TRBJ1-2
V: TRBV5-4
size: .
D: TRBD1
CDR3: CASSPGTGTYGYTF
DNA: TGTGCCAGCAGTCCGGGGACAGGGACCTATGGCTACACCTTC

J: TRBJ2-2
V: TRBV25-1
size: .
D: .
CDR3: CASTKGTLNTGELFF
DNA: TGTGCCAGCACGAAGGGAACATTGAACACCGGGGAGCTGTTTTTT

J: TRBJ1-1
V: TRBV29-1
size: few
D: .
CDR3: CSVGDLFFAFF
DNA: TGCAGCGTCGGGGACCTTTTTTTCGCTTTCTTT